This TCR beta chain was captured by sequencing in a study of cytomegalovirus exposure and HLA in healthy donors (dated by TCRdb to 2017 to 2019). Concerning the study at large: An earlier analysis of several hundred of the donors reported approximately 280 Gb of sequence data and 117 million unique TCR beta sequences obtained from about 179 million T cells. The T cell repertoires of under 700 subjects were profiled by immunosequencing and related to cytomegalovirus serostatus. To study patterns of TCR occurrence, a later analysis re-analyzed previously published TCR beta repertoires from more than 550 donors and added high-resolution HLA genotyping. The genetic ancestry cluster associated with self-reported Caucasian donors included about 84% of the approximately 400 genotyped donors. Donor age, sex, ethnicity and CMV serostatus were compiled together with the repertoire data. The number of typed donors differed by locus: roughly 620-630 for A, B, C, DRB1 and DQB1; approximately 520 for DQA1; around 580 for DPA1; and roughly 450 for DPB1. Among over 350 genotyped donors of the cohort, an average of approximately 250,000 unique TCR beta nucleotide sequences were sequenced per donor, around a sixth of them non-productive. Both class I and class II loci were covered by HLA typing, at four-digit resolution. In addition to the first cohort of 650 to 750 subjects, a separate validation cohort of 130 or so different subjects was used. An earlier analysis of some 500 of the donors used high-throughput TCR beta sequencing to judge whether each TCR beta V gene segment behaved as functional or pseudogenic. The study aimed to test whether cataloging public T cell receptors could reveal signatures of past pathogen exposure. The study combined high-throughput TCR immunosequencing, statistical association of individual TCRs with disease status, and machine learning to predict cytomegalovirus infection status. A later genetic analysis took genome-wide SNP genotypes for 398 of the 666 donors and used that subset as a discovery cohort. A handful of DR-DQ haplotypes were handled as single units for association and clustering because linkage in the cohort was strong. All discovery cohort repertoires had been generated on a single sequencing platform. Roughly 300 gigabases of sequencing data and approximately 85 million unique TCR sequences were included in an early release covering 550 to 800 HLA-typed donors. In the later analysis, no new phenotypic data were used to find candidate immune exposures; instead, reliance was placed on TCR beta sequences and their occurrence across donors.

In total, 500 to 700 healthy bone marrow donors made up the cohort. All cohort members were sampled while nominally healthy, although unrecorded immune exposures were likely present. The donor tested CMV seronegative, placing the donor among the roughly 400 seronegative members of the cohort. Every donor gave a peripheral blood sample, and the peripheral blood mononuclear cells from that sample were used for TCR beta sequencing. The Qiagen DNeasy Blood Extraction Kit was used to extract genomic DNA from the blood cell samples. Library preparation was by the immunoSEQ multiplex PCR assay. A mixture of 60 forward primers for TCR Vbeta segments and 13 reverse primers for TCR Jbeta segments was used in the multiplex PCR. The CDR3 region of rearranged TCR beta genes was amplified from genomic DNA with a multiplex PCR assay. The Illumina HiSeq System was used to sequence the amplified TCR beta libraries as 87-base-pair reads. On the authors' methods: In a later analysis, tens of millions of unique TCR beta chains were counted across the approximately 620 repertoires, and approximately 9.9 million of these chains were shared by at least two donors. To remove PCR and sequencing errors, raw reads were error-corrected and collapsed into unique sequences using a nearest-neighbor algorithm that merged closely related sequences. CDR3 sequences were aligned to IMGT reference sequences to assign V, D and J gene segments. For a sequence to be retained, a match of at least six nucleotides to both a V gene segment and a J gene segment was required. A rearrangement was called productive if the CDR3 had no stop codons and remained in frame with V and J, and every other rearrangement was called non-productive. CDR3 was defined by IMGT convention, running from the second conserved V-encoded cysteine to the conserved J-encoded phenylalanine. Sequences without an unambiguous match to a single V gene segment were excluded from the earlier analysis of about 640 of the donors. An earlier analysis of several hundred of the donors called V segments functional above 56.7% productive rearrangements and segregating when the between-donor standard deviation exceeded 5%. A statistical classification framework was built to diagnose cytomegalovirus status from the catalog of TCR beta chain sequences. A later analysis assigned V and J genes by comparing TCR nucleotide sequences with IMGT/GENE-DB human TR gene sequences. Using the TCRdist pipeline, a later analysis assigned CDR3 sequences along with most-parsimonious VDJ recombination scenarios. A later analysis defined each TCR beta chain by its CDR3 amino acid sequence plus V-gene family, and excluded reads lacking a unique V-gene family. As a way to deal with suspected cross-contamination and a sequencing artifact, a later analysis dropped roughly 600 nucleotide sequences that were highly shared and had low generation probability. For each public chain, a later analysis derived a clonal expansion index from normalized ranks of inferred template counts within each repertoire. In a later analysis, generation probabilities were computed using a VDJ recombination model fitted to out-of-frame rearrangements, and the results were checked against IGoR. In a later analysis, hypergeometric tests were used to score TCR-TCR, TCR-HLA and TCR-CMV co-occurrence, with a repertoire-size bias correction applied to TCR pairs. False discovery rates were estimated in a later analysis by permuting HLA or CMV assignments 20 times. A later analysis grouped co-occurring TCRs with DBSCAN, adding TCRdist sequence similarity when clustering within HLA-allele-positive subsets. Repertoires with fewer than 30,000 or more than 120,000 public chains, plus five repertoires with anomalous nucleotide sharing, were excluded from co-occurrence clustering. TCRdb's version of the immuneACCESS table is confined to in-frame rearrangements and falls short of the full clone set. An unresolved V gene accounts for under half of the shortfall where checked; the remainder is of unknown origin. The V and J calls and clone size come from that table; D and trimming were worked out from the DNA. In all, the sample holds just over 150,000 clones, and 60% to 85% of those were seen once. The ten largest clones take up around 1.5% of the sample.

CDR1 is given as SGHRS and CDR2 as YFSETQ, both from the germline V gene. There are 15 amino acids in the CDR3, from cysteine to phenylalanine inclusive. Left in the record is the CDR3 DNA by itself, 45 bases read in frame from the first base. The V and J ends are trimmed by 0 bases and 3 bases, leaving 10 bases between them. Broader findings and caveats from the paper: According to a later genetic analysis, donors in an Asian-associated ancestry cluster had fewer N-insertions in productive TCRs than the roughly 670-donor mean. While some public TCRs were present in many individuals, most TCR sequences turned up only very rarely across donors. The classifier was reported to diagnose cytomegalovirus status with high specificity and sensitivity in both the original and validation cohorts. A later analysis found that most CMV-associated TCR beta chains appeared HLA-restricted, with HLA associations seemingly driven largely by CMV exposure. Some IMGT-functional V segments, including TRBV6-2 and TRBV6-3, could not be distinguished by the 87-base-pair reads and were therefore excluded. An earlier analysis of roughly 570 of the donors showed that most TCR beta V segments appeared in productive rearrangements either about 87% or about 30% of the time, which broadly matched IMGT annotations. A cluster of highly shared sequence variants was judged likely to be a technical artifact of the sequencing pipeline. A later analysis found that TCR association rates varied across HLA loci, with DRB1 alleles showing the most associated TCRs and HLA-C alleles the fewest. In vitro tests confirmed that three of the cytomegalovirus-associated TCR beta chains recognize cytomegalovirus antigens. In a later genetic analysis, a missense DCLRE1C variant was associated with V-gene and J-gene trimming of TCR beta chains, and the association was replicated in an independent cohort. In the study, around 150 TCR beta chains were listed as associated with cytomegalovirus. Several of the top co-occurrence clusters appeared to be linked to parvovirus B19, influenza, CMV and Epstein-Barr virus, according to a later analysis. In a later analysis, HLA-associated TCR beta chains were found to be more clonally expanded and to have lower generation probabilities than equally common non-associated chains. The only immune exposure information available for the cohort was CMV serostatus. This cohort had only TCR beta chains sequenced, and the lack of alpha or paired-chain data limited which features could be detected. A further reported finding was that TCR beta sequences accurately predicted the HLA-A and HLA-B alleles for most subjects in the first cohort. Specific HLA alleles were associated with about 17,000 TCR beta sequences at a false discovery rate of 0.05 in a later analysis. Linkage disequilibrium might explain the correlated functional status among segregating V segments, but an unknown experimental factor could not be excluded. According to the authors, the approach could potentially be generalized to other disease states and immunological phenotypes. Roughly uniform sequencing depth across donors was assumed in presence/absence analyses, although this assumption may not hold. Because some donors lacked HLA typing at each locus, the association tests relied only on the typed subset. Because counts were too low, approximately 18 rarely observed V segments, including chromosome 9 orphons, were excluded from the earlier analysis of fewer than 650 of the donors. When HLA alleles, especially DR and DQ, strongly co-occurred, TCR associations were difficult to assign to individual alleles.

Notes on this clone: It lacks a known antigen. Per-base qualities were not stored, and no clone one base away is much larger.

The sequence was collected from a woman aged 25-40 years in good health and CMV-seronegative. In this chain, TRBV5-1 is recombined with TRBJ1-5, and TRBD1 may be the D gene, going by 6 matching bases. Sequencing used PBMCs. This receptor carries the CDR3 CASSLEGGHNQPQHF. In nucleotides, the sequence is TGCGCCAGCAGCTTGGAAGGGGGTCACAATCAGCCCCAGCATTTT.